Below are 32 T cell receptor beta chains sequenced from a single sample in a study of blood T cell repertoires in COVID-19. Only in-frame clones appear in the TCRdb table, and some are missing; sequencing was by immunoSEQ multiplex PCR. Seen here are about 170,000 clones, roughly 82% observed once, and the top ten hold 8.4%. Material for sequencing was peripheral blood. The source of these receptors is a woman in her seventies with acute or convalescent COVID-19.

This clone occurred a few times. The chain carries TRBV28 and TRBJ1-4; unclear D gene. V was cut by 4 bases and J by 1 base, with 13 bases left in between. Germline V gene lookup returns CDR1 MDHEN and CDR2 SYDVKM. CDR3 length equals 16 residues. In nucleotides, the CDR3 is TGTGCCAGCAGTTCCGAGAGGGCGGGAACTAATGAAAAACTGTTTTTT. It codes for CASSSERAGTNEKLFF.

The V and J genes are TRBV5-4 and TRBJ2-1; the match to TRBD2 covers 8 bases. Looked up from germline, CDR1 is SGHNT and CDR2 is YYREEE (reference sequence). The CDR3 is 13 residues long. With V trimmed by 5 bases and J by 9 bases, 7 bases remained unmatched. CDR3 nucleotides: TGTGCCAGCAGTAGCGGGGTTTTAAGTGAGCAGTTCTTC. Protein product: CASSSGVLSEQFF.

The chain employs TRBV7-2 and TRBJ1-6, with D perhaps matching TRBD1 (5 bases). V lost 1 base to trimming and J lost 8 bases, with 12 bases between them. The CDR3 extends over 15 amino acids. Germline CDR1 SGHTA, CDR2 FQGNSA. CDR3 sequence reads: CASSLVGGGDSPLHF. The CDR3 DNA reads as TGTGCCAGCAGCTTAGTGGGCGGGGGAGATTCACCCCTCCACTTT.

CDR3 sequence (DNA): TGTGCCAGCAGCTTGCGAGGGCCTAGCGGGGGGCTGGTCAATGAGCAGTTCTTC. Translated, it gives CASSLRGPSGGLVNEQFF. The J gene is TRBJ2-1, the V gene TRBV4-2; 11 bases agree with TRBD2. Germline V gives CDR1 LGHNA, CDR2 YNFKEQ. CDR3 length equals 18 residues. Losses at the gene ends were 5 bases for V and 6 bases for J; bases not matched to a gene: 15.

This clone was seen a handful of times. This chain links TRBV6-1 with TRBJ2-1; the match to TRBD2 covers 7 bases. This CDR3 spans 15 amino acids. Germline V gives CDR1 MNHNS, CDR2 SASEGT. The J segment lost 7 bases and the V segment lost 7 bases, leaving 13 bases of the junction unmatched. CDR3 protein: CASILVAGEWNEQFF. Here the CDR3 DNA reads TGTGCCAGCATCTTAGTCGCGGGAGAATGGAATGAGCAGTTCTTC.

This clone was detected a few times. The genes are TRBV6-5 and TRBJ1-2; perhaps TRBD1 as D (5 bases). Germline V lookup: CDR1 MNHEY, CDR2 SVGAGI. V dropped 2 bases and J dropped 4 bases, with 11 bases sitting between them. The CDR3 totals 14 residues. In DNA, the CDR3 is TGTGCCAGCAGTTACGGGGCCAGAGTCTATGGCTACACCTTC. Translation gives CASSYGARVYGYTF.

The rearrangement uses TRBV30 and TRBJ1-2; 8 bases align to TRBD1. CDR3 size: 15 residues. CDR1 is GTSNPN and CDR2 is SVGIG in the germline V gene (reference sequence). Trimming removed 0 bases from V and 6 bases from J; junction bases left unmatched: 9. CDR3 sequence: CAWSVRVRTGHGYTF. The CDR3 DNA reads TGTGCCTGGAGTGTACGTGTTAGGACAGGGCATGGCTACACCTTC.

This clone has a handful of counts. This CDR3 is CASSAGTSGTYEQYF. The CDR3 bases are TGCGCCAGCAGCGCAGGGACTAGCGGGACCTACGAGCAGTACTTC. V usage is TRBV4-1 and J usage is TRBJ2-7, with 13 nucleotides matching TRBD2. Losses at the gene ends were 5 bases for V and 2 bases for J; bases not matched to a gene: 3. The CDR3 extends over 15 amino acids. Germline loops: CDR1 MGHRA, CDR2 YSYEKL.

The rearrangement uses TRBV7-9 and TRBJ1-1; maybe TRBD1 (5 bases). Germline loops: CDR1 SEHNR, CDR2 FQNEAQ (reference sequence). This CDR3 contains 13 residues. Trimming shortened V by 5 bases and J by 6 bases, and 13 bases separated the two germline ends. Here the CDR3 reads CASSPRGGAEAFF. The CDR3 region has the DNA TGTGCCAGCAGCCCCCGGGGGGGGGCTGAAGCTTTCTTT.

The chain links TRBV30 to TRBJ1-1; weak D call: TRBD1 (5 bases). The V gene lost 3 bases and the J gene lost 4 bases, with 15 bases spanning the gap. This CDR3 is built from 14 residues. Germline assignment: CDR1 GTSNPN and CDR2 SVGIG (reference sequence). In DNA form, the CDR3 reads TGTGCCTGGAGGACCAGGGACGGGGGCACTGAAGCTTTCTTT. Its protein product is CAWRTRDGGTEAFF.

The CDR3 spells CAWSVQTDTQYF. CDR3 bases: TGTGCCTGGAGTGTCCAGACAGATACGCAGTATTTT. The rearrangement joins TRBV30 to TRBJ2-3; D remains unclear. V lost 0 bases to trimming and J lost 3 bases, with 4 bases between them. CDR1 is GTSNPN and CDR2 is SVGIG in the germline V gene (reference sequence). The CDR3 loop spans 12 amino acids.

The V gene is TRBV25-1, the J gene TRBJ1-5; D gene uncertain. CDR1 is MGHDK and CDR2 is SYGVNS in the germline V gene. Trimming cost V 4 bases and J 7 bases, with 14 bases left between them. CDR3 length equals 14 residues. The CDR3 sequence: CASSGPSGNQPQHF. The DNA of the CDR3 is TGTGCCAGCAGTGGCCCTTCGGGGAACCAGCCCCAGCATTTT.

This chain uses TRBV5-1 with TRBJ2-7; 8 bases agree with TRBD1. V shed 0 bases and J 7 bases; nucleotides not matched to a gene: 6. This CDR3 comprises 14 residues. Germline V gives CDR1 SGHRS, CDR2 YFSETQ. The CDR3 loop is CASSLALTGEEQYF. CDR3 bases: TGCGCCAGCAGCTTGGCCTTGACAGGGGAAGAGCAGTACTTC.

This clone is a singleton in its sample. V usage is TRBV27 and J usage is TRBJ1-5; possible D gene TRBD1, 5 bases. The V end was cut by 7 bases, the J end by 6 bases, with 13 bases between. This CDR3 comprises 13 residues. In germline, CDR1 is MNHEY, CDR2 SMNVEV (reference sequence). DNA for the CDR3: TGTGCCAGCACCTCTGGGGGGACTCAGCCCCAGCATTTT. This translates into CASTSGGTQPQHF.

This rearrangement joins TRBV12-3 or TRBV12-4 to TRBJ1-2; perhaps TRBD1 as D (6 bases). The CDR3 length is 13 residues. V was shortened by 6 bases and J by 5 bases, with 13 bases between the two germline ends. Here the CDR3 DNA reads TGTGCCAGCAGCCCTGACAGGCTGTATGGCTACACCTTC. It translates to CASSPDRLYGYTF.

V gene TRBV9 combines with J gene TRBJ2-5; D possibly corresponds to TRBD2 (5 bases). Germline V gene sequence: CDR1 SGDLS, CDR2 YYNGEE. V lost 1 base, J lost 3 bases, and 7 bases lay in between. The CDR3 spans 13 residues. The CDR3 loop reads CASSVSEEETQYF. CDR3 coding DNA: TGTGCCAGCAGCGTATCGGAGGAAGAGACCCAGTACTTC.

The chain carries TRBV10-3 and TRBJ1-5; no firm D call. The CDR3 has 12 amino acids. Trimming stripped 8 bases from V and 2 bases from J, with 7 bases between. Per the germline V gene, CDR1 is ENHRY and CDR2 is SYGVKD. CDR3 sequence (DNA): TGTGCCATCTCTACGGGCAATCAGCCCCAGCATTTT. Protein sequence: CAISTGNQPQHF.

This chain connects TRBV4-3 to TRBJ1-6; D may be TRBD1 (6 bases). Looked up from germline, CDR1 is LGHNA and CDR2 is YSLEER. This CDR3 is built from 15 residues. V lost 2 bases and J 8 bases, leaving 13 bases between the germline ends. The CDR3 protein is CASSQRTEIDSPLHF. CDR3 bases: TGCGCCAGCAGCCAAAGGACAGAAATCGATTCACCCCTCCACTTT.

The chain uses TRBV7-2 and TRBJ2-7; 8 positions match TRBD2. Unmatched junction bases numbered 7, after V lost 10 bases and J lost 2 bases. CDR1 SGHTA and CDR2 FQGNSA come from the germline V gene. The CDR3 covers 13 residues. CDR3 DNA sequence: TGTGCCATCACGGGGGGGAATACCTACGAGCAGTACTTC. It specifies CAITGGNTYEQYF.

The chain couples TRBV14 to TRBJ1-1, with D tentatively TRBD1 (6 bases). CDR1 and CDR2 from the germline V gene are SGHDN and FVKESK. The CDR3 has 13 residues. V was pared by 6 bases and J by 5 bases, with 13 bases between. In DNA form, the CDR3 reads TGTGCCAGCAGGGACACAGGGTCAACTGAAGCTTTCTTT. Its protein is CASRDTGSTEAFF.

The gene calls are TRBV28 and TRBJ2-7; 8 nucleotides line up with TRBD1. Looked up from germline, CDR1 is MDHEN and CDR2 is SYDVKM. V shed 5 bases, J shed 5 bases, and the junction held 8 bases outside the gene matches. The CDR3 has 14 residues. The CDR3 nucleotides are TGTGCCAGCAGTCGACTGGACAGGGCCCACGAGCAGTACTTC. The encoded protein is CASSRLDRAHEQYF. The variable domain in full, completed from reference TRBV28 and TRBJ2-7, reads DVKVTQSSRYLVKRTGEKVFLECVQDMDHENMFWYRQDPGLGLRLIYFSYDVKMKEKGDIPEGYSVSREKKERFSLILESASTNQTSMYLCASSRLDRAHEQYFGPGTRLTVT.

The rearrangement uses TRBV3-1 (or the pseudogene TRBV3-2) and TRBJ1-6; D is possibly TRBD1 (5 bases). CDR3 size: 19 residues. Looked up from germline, CDR1 is LGHDT and CDR2 is YNNKEL (reference sequence). Trimming cost V 3 bases and J 6 bases, with 24 bases left between them. CDR3 residues: CASSHPLNRKPRANSPLHF. CDR3 in DNA: TGTGCCAGCAGCCACCCATTAAACAGGAAACCTAGGGCTAATTCACCCCTCCACTTT.

The rearrangement uses TRBV15 and TRBJ2-1, with D possibly TRBD2 on 6 matching bases. CDR1 and CDR2 (germline): LNHNV, YYDKDF (reference sequence). The CDR3 is 18 amino acids. V lost 0 bases, J lost 0 bases, and 15 bases lay in between. In nucleotides, the CDR3 is TGTGCCACCAGCAGAGACCCGGTGTTCGGGAGCTCCTACAATGAGCAGTTCTTC. This sequence encodes CATSRDPVFGSSYNEQFF.

J is TRBJ1-6 and V is TRBV11-2, with 8 nucleotides matching TRBD1. Germline lookup yields CDR1 SGHAT and CDR2 FQNNGV. The CDR3 contains 15 residues. V was clipped by 6 bases and J by 8 bases; unmatched bases: 9. CDR3 sequence (DNA): TGTGCCAGCAGTCTAAGAGGGACAGGTGATTCACCCCTCCACTTT. Amino acid sequence: CASSLRGTGDSPLHF.

The rearrangement links TRBV4-2 to TRBJ1-2; TRBD1 is a possible D gene (6 bases). Trimming removed 3 bases at V and 7 bases at J, with 21 bases between. This CDR3 has 16 amino acids. Germline V gene data show CDR1 as LGHNA and CDR2 as YNFKEQ. CDR3 DNA sequence: TGTGCCAGCAGCCAGGTCCGTGGGGGCGATAGGGGTGGCTACACCTTC. Translated, it gives CASSQVRGGDRGGYTF.

The chain joins TRBV7-2 to TRBJ1-1; D remains ambiguous. The length of the CDR3 is 14 residues. Trimming took 5 bases from V and 4 from J, leaving 14 bases between them. Germline lookup yields CDR1 SGHTA and CDR2 FQGNSA. The CDR3 is CASSRSGESTEAFF. The CDR3 coding sequence is TGTGCCAGCAGCCGGAGTGGGGAGAGCACTGAAGCTTTCTTT.

In its sample, this clone was seen once. The rearrangement joins TRBV6-2 or TRBV6-3 to TRBJ1-1; 11 nucleotides align to TRBD1. The CDR3 covers 17 residues. V gave up 5 bases and J gave up 5 bases; unmatched junction bases: 13. The V gene's germline CDR1 is MNHEY and CDR2 SVGEGT. This CDR3 is CASSDGQGALGRTEAFF. The CDR3 coding sequence is TGTGCCAGCAGTGATGGACAGGGGGCGTTGGGGAGGACTGAAGCTTTCTTT.

The chain links TRBV30 to TRBJ1-5, with 9 bases lining up with TRBD1. Trimming at V came to 3 bases and at J to 2 bases, leaving 11 bases not matched to a gene. Germline CDR1 GTSNPN, CDR2 SVGIG (reference sequence). The CDR3 totals 17 residues. CDR3 in amino acids: CAWSPGTGNRGNQPQHF. The CDR3, as DNA: TGTGCCTGGAGCCCCGGGACAGGGAATCGTGGCAATCAGCCCCAGCATTTT.

This clone came up once. CDR3 in DNA: TGTGCCAGCAGTTACTCGACGGGGGGAAACACCGGGGAGCTGTTTTTT. This gives the protein CASSYSTGGNTGELFF. The rearrangement uses TRBV6-5 and TRBJ2-2; TRBD2 aligns across 7 bases. CDR1 is MNHEY, CDR2 SVGAGI, per germline. The CDR3 is made up of 16 amino acids. V shed 0 bases, J shed 2 bases, and the junction held 3 bases outside the gene matches.

This clone was picked up one time. The gene calls are TRBV6-5 and TRBJ1-6; D gene ambiguous. V was pared by 6 bases and J by 10 bases, with 19 bases between. Germline V lookup: CDR1 MNHEY, CDR2 SVGAGI. The CDR3 spans 15 residues. CDR3 sequence: CASSQSFNSPSPLHF. DNA of the CDR3: TGTGCCAGCAGCCAATCTTTCAACAGCCCCTCACCCCTCCACTTT.

The chain has TRBV9 and TRBJ2-3; 13 bases match TRBD2. Germline CDR1 reads SGDLS; CDR2 reads YYNGEE. The CDR3 has 16 amino acids. Germline trimming cut 3 bases from V and 4 bases from J; bases unmatched to any gene: 5. CDR3 region: CASSGLAGGRADTQYF. The CDR3 DNA is TGTGCCAGCAGCGGACTAGCGGGAGGACGGGCAGATACGCAGTATTTT.

The CDR3 region is CASSLGGKGTDTQYF. The CDR3 bases are TGCGCCAGCAGCTTGGGCGGGAAGGGCACAGATACGCAGTATTTT. The chain is built from TRBV5-1 and TRBJ2-3; D perhaps matches TRBD2 (6 bases). The CDR3 runs 15 residues. Germline CDR1 is SGHRS and CDR2 is YFSETQ. V was clipped by 0 bases and J by 1 base, with 9 bases between them.